Listed below are T cell receptor beta chains from one sample, sequenced in a study of early T cells in non-severe SARS-CoV-2 infection. Each CDR3 protein is one row after TCRdb ran MiXCR on the 5' RACE reads. In the table there are tens of thousands of distinct CDR3 sequences, roughly 5.7% of which are singletons. Sequences were obtained from whole blood. These receptors all come from an adult who was a healthcare worker with PCR-confirmed SARS-CoV-2 infection or an uninfected control (not recorded which). Each CDR3 is given with its conserved first and last residue. D genes are given only for firm matches. Clone size is shown for a subset of rows, as once, few, many or a class of expanded clone.

few 15 TRBJ2-7 TRBD2 TRBV6-6 CASSYHGTSGYEQYF TGTGCCAGCAGTTACCACGGGACTAGCGGGTACGAGCAGTACTTC
. 12 TRBJ2-7 . TRBV15 CASGGPSYEQYF TGTGCCTCCGGGGGGCCCTCCTACGAGCAGTACTTC
few 14 TRBJ1-1 . TRBV6-6 CASSYRGEETEAFF TGTGCCAGCAGTTACAGGGGTGAGGAAACTGAAGCTTTCTTT
many 15 TRBJ2-7 TRBD1 TRBV9 CASSVGLGQHYEQYF TGTGCCAGCAGCGTAGGCTTGGGACAGCACTACGAGCAGTACTTC
many 15 TRBJ1-4 . TRBV20-1 CSALPGVLTNEKLFF TGCAGTGCTTTACCGGGGGTGTTGACTAATGAAAAACTGTTTTTT
many 13 TRBJ2-7 TRBD2 TRBV10-1 CASSERTSTEQYF TGCGCCAGCAGTGAGCGGACTAGCACTGAGCAGTACTTC
many 14 TRBJ2-3 . TRBV28 CASTLGGDPDTQYF TGTGCCAGCACCCTCGGAGGGGACCCAGATACGCAGTATTTT
many 14 TRBJ2-1 TRBD2 TRBV9 CASSAGGAANEQFF TGTGCCAGCAGCGCCGGGGGGGCTGCGAATGAGCAGTTCTTC
many 17 TRBJ2-1 TRBD2 TRBV28 CASSATMGLAGGGEQFF TGTGCCAGCAGTGCGACTATGGGGCTAGCGGGAGGGGGTGAGCAGTTCTTC
. 14 TRBJ2-1 . TRBV4-1 CASSLAAAYNEQFF TGCGCCAGCAGCCTAGCGGCAGCATACAATGAGCAGTTCTTC
many 18 TRBJ2-6 . TRBV3-1 CASSQETWVGPGANVLTF TGTGCCAGCAGCCAAGAAACCTGGGTGGGACCAGGGGCCAACGTCCTGACTTTC
many 15 TRBJ2-3 TRBD2 TRBV10-2 CASSDSGRVTDTQYF TGCGCCAGCAGTGATAGCGGGAGGGTTACAGATACGCAGTATTTT
many 15 TRBJ2-3 TRBD1 TRBV11-2 CASSLVPGGADTQYF TGTGCCAGCAGCTTAGTCCCAGGGGGCGCGGATACGCAGTATTTT
many 14 TRBJ1-1 . TRBV9 CASSVVVDGAEAFF TGTGCCAGCAGCGTAGTGGTGGATGGGGCTGAAGCTTTCTTT
many 17 TRBJ1-3 . TRBV5-1 CASSLGMTGESGNTIYF TGCGCCAGCAGCTTGGGGATGACGGGGGAATCTGGAAACACCATATATTTT
many 13 TRBJ2-5 TRBD1 TRBV6-5 CASSFRGQETQYF TGTGCCAGCAGTTTCAGGGGGCAAGAGACCCAGTACTTC
. 13 TRBJ2-7 . TRBV20-1 CSASHGERYEQYF TGCAGTGCTAGTCATGGGGAGCGGTACGAGCAGTACTTC
many 15 TRBJ2-2 . TRBV3-1 CASSQDRRVTGELFF TGTGCCAGCAGCCAAGACCGCCGGGTTACCGGGGAGCTGTTTTTT
few 15 TRBJ2-7 . TRBV6-5 CASSRRAPPNYEQYF TGTGCCAGCAGTCGCAGGGCTCCACCCAACTACGAGCAGTACTTC
many 14 TRBJ2-3 TRBD2 TRBV6-1 CASTGLADTDTQYF TGTGCCAGCACCGGACTAGCGGACACAGATACGCAGTATTTT
many 15 TRBJ2-7 . TRBV7-9 CASSLILAHPYEQYF TGTGCCAGCAGCTTAATCCTAGCCCATCCATACGAGCAGTACTTC
few 18 TRBJ2-1 TRBD2 TRBV20-1 CSALPGLAGGSSYNEQFF TGCAGTGCTTTACCGGGACTAGCGGGAGGGAGCTCCTACAATGAGCAGTTCTTC
many 13 TRBJ2-1 . TRBV10-3 CAISEKKDNEQFF TGTGCCATCAGTGAGAAAAAGGACAATGAGCAGTTCTTC
many 18 TRBJ2-7 . TRBV20-1 CSATDGAELIPASYEQYF TGCAGTGCTACCGATGGGGCCGAACTAATTCCAGCCTCCTACGAGCAGTACTTC
many 13 TRBJ2-7 . TRBV5-1 CASSLLLSDEQYF TGCGCCAGCAGCTTGCTCCTCAGTGACGAGCAGTACTTC
many 16 TRBJ2-3 . TRBV7-2 CASSLAATPSTDTQYF TGTGCCAGCAGCTTAGCGGCGACTCCTAGCACAGATACGCAGTATTTT
many 16 TRBJ2-1 TRBD1 TRBV24-1 CATSDSGTGGRDEQFF TGTGCCACCAGTGACTCCGGGACAGGGGGCAGAGATGAGCAGTTCTTC
few 14 TRBJ2-3 . TRBV10-1 CASRTGQGSDTQYF TGCGCCAGCAGAACCGGGCAGGGCTCCGATACGCAGTATTTT
many 17 TRBJ2-5 TRBD2 TRBV7-6 CASSLVTGLALQETQYF TGTGCCAGCAGCTTAGTTACCGGACTAGCGCTACAAGAGACCCAGTACTTC
. 16 TRBJ1-5 TRBD1 TRBV28 CASSPRQGRGHQPQHF TGTGCCAGCAGTCCCCGACAGGGACGGGGCCATCAGCCCCAGCATTTT
many 13 TRBJ2-5 TRBD2 TRBV27 CASSILAEETQYF TGTGCCAGCAGTATACTAGCGGAAGAGACCCAGTACTTC
many 14 TRBJ1-5 . TRBV11-2 CASSSPTENQPQHF TGTGCCAGCAGCTCTCCAACAGAGAATCAGCCCCAGCATTTT
many 16 TRBJ1-4 . TRBV7-3 CASSQGPAGTNEKLFF TGTGCCAGCAGCCAAGGGCCGGCGGGAACTAATGAAAAACTGTTTTTT
. 15 TRBJ2-3 TRBD1 TRBV29-1 CSESFGTEYTDTQYF TGCAGCGAATCTTTTGGGACAGAGTACACAGATACGCAGTATTTT
few 14 TRBJ2-1 TRBD1 TRBV2 CARVGTGGVNEQFF TGTGCCAGAGTGGGGACAGGGGGTGTCAATGAGCAGTTCTTC
many 15 TRBJ1-1 . TRBV28 CASSFAGQVNTEAFF TGTGCCAGCAGTTTTGCCGGGCAGGTGAACACTGAAGCTTTCTTT
many 19 TRBJ2-6 TRBD2 TRBV29-1 CSVGSGTSGSSSGANVLTF TGCAGCGTTGGATCCGGGACTAGCGGGAGTAGCTCTGGGGCCAACGTCCTGACTTTC
few 17 TRBJ2-7 TRBD2 TRBV10-3 CAISEQLGSSGRNEQYF TGTGCCATCAGTGAACAACTAGGTAGCTCCGGGAGGAACGAGCAGTACTTC
. 13 TRBJ1-5 . TRBV5-6 CASSFRSNQPQHF TGTGCCAGCAGCTTCAGATCCAATCAGCCCCAGCATTTT
many 16 TRBJ1-5 TRBD1 TRBV14 CASSYRDRLNNQPQHF TGTGCCAGCAGCTACCGGGACAGGCTAAACAATCAGCCCCAGCATTTT
. 15 TRBJ2-3 . TRBV20-1 CSARYNQGNTDTQYF TGCAGTGCTAGATACAATCAGGGTAACACAGATACGCAGTATTTT
many 10 TRBJ2-5 . TRBV20-1 CSATDYWQYF TGCAGTGCAACCGACTATTGGCAGTACTTC
many 12 TRBJ2-7 . TRBV28 CASSLLNYEQYF TGTGCCAGCAGTTTACTGAACTACGAGCAGTACTTC
many 14 TRBJ2-1 . TRBV20-1 CSARDLRLYNEQFF TGCAGTGCTAGAGATCTAAGACTCTACAATGAGCAGTTCTTC
many 14 TRBJ1-1 . TRBV7-2 CASSPSLKSTEAFF TGTGCCAGCAGCCCCTCCCTTAAGAGCACTGAAGCTTTCTTT
many 19 TRBJ2-1 . TRBV3-1 CASSQITASRKGSYNEQFF TGTGCCAGCAGCCAAATTACAGCTAGCCGGAAGGGCTCCTACAATGAGCAGTTCTTC
many 15 TRBJ2-1 TRBD1 TRBV27 CASSLRDRPDNEQFF TGTGCCAGCAGTTTAAGGGACAGGCCAGACAATGAGCAGTTCTTC
many 16 TRBJ2-3 . TRBV9 CASSVSSSISTDTQYF TGTGCCAGCAGCGTATCCTCCTCCATTAGCACAGATACGCAGTATTTT
. 12 TRBJ2-3 . TRBV7-6 CASSLGTDTQYF TGTGCCAGCAGCTTAGGAACAGATACGCAGTATTTT
many 12 TRBJ2-6 . TRBV24-1 CATGTSANVLTF TGTGCCACCGGGACATCGGCCAACGTCCTGACTTTC
. 15 TRBJ2-7 TRBD2 TRBV12-3/TRBV12-4 CASSAGTSGSYEQYF TGTGCCAGCAGTGCCGGGACTAGCGGCTCCTACGAGCAGTACTTC